In this sample, the clone carrying this T cell receptor beta chain turned up a few times. Its antigen remains unidentified. This specimen comes from a study of OX40 agonist ivuxolimab in advanced cancers. Study-wide background: While on treatment, patients had intravenous ivuxolimab at 0.01 to 10 mg/kg every 2 weeks. The study's findings and limits: Researchers report that CD8+ T cells had, on average, more expanded clones than CD4+. Clonal expansion from baseline to week 6 occurred in both CD4+ and CD8+ T cells.

Germline CDR1 reads LNHNV; CDR2 reads YYDKDF (reference sequence). V was pared by 0 bases and J by 11 bases, with 26 bases between. The length of the CDR3 is 17 residues. Sequenced by immunoSEQ multiplex PCR; TCRdb stores in-frame clones only, minus some. This sample has 70,000 to 90,000 clones, with about 81% found just once. The clonotype originates from an adult with an advanced solid tumor such as melanoma, head and neck, liver or kidney cancer. The sequences come from CD4+ or CD8+ T cells sorted from blood, collected in a trial of the OX40 agonist ivuxolimab. The chain combines TRBV15 with TRBJ2-7; possible D gene TRBD2, 6 bases. The CDR3 sequence: CATSRDRWGDPREVKYF. CDR3 coding DNA: TGTGCCACCAGCAGAGATCGATGGGGGGACCCAAGGGAGGTGAAGTACTTC.